Shown below are 27 T cell receptor beta chains from a single sample sequenced in a study of shared clonotypes between healthy human individuals. The data were produced by immunoSEQ multiplex PCR, yet TCRdb's version contains in-frame clones alone and is incomplete. The table includes a few hundred thousand clones, around 80% detected once. The sample taken for sequencing was PBMCs. These receptors were taken from a woman aged 35 to 49 in good health. Some clones in this sample may be carry-over from other donors' samples.

This clone was seen once. This chain uses TRBV30 with TRBJ1-5; D uncertain. CDR3 length: 14 amino acids. The germline V gene has CDR1 GTSNPN and CDR2 SVGIG (reference sequence). Trimming left V 2 bases short and J 0 bases short, with 8 bases between. The CDR3 bases are TGTGCCTGGAGTACCTTAAATAGCAATCAGCCCCAGCATTTT. This translates into CAWSTLNSNQPQHF.

V usage is TRBV29-1 and J usage is TRBJ1-2, with D possibly TRBD1 on 5 matching bases. Trimming took off 7 bases at V and 2 bases at J, with 11 bases between the two ends. CDR1 SQVTM and CDR2 ANQGSEA come from the germline V gene. CDR3 length: 12 amino acids. The CDR3 reads CSALTENYGYTF. As DNA, the CDR3 is TGCAGCGCCTTGACAGAGAACTATGGCTACACCTTC.

The J gene is TRBJ1-2, the V gene TRBV5-1; 8 bases line up with TRBD1. This CDR3 spans 15 amino acids. V gave up 4 bases and J gave up 8 bases; unmatched junction bases: 13. Germline V gene lookup returns CDR1 SGHRS and CDR2 YFSETQ. The CDR3 coding sequence is TGCGCCAGCAGCACTGGAAGACAGGGGATGAGGGGCTACACCTTC. Translated: CASSTGRQGMRGYTF.

This clone was seen only a few times. The chain carries TRBV7-8 and TRBJ2-5; tentatively, D is TRBD1 (5 bases). V lost 4 bases and J lost 4, with 13 bases in between. The germline V gene encodes CDR1 SGHVS and CDR2 FQNEAQ. This CDR3 has 14 residues. The CDR3: CASSSSTVGETQYF. CDR3 in DNA: TGTGCCAGCAGCTCTTCGACAGTGGGAGAGACCCAGTACTTC.

V usage is TRBV19 and J usage is TRBJ2-7, with D possibly TRBD1 on 5 matching bases. V dropped 4 bases and J dropped 3 bases, with 10 bases sitting between them. Germline V gene lookup returns CDR1 LNHDA and CDR2 SQIVND (reference sequence). CDR3 size: 13 residues. This chain's CDR3 is CASSRVQGYEQYF. CDR3 nucleotide sequence: TGTGCCAGTAGTAGGGTTCAGGGCTACGAGCAGTACTTC.

The rearrangement links TRBV6-1 to TRBJ1-3; D unresolved. Germline CDR1 MNHNS, CDR2 SASEGT. The CDR3 is made up of 16 amino acids. V was pared by 2 bases and J by 2 bases, with 13 bases between. The CDR3 region is CASSESSGAPGNTIYF. CDR3 in DNA: TGTGCCAGCAGTGAAAGCTCAGGTGCTCCTGGAAACACCATATATTTT.

The chain couples TRBV18 to TRBJ1-2, with no clear D. V was cut by 6 bases and J by 3 bases, with 11 bases left in between. Germline assignment: CDR1 KGHSH and CDR2 LQKENI. The CDR3 is made up of 13 amino acids. The DNA of the CDR3 is TGTGCCAGCTCTACCACCGACTACTATGGCTACACCTTC. It is translated as CASSTTDYYGYTF.

Comments on this clone: Mismatch with germline at one junction end may stem from a read error. V gene TRBV9 combines with J gene TRBJ2-1; weak D call: TRBD1 (5 bases). This CDR3 contains 13 residues. Germline V gives CDR1 SGDLS, CDR2 YYNGEE. The CDR3 spells CASGVGAGNEQFF. Written as DNA, the CDR3 is TGTGCCAGCGGCGTAGGGGCCGGTAATGAGCAGTTCTTC.

The chain has TRBV6-4 and TRBJ2-3; D is possibly TRBD1 (5 bases). Per germline, CDR1 MRHNA and CDR2 SNTAGT. This CDR3 is built from 14 residues. Trimming took 7 bases from V and 4 from J, leaving 15 bases between them. This chain's CDR3 is CASTKDTEADTQYF. CDR3 coding DNA: TGTGCCAGCACCAAGGACACCGAGGCAGATACGCAGTATTTT.

J is TRBJ2-2 and V is TRBV5-1; no definite D call. The V and J ends lost 1 base and 6 bases respectively, with 1 base between them. The CDR3 loop spans 11 amino acids. Germline V lookup: CDR1 SGHRS, CDR2 YFSETQ. The CDR3, as DNA: TGCGCCAGCAGCTTGTCCGGGGAGCTGTTTTTT. It specifies CASSLSGELFF.

CDR3 DNA: TGCGCCAGCAGCTTGGGGGTCGGGCAGCGTGAAAAACTGTTTTTT. It encodes CASSLGVGQREKLFF. The chain is built from TRBV5-1 and TRBJ1-4; no firm D call. Between the trimmed V and J ends, which lost 0 bases and 7 bases, there was a span of 13 bases. The CDR3 length is 15 residues. Germline CDR1 SGHRS, CDR2 YFSETQ.

The V gene is TRBV12-5, the J gene TRBJ2-1; no firm D call. Germline CDR1 and CDR2: LGHNT and FRNRAP. The V end lost 1 base, the J end lost 7 bases, and 8 bases lay between the germline ends. This CDR3 comprises 13 residues. In nucleotides, the CDR3 is TGTGCTAGTGGTTTGGGGTCAAGGAATGAGCAGTTCTTC. This sequence encodes CASGLGSRNEQFF.

In this sample, this clone turned up once. The genes are TRBV29-1 and TRBJ2-6; D may be TRBD2 (7 bases). V was cut by 4 bases and J by 0 bases, with 10 bases left in between. CDR1 is SQVTM, CDR2 ANQGSEA, per germline. The CDR3 runs 15 residues. The chain's CDR3 is CSVGGGSSGANVLTF. CDR3 DNA: TGCAGCGTTGGGGGGGGCTCCTCTGGGGCCAACGTCCTGACTTTC. The entire variable domain, with the rest obtained from reference TRBV29-1 and TRBJ2-6, is as follows: SAVISQKPSRDICQRGTSLTIQCQVDSQVTMMFWYRQQPGQSLTLIATANQGSEATYESGFVIDKFPISRPNLTFSTLTVSNMSPEDSSIYLCSVGGGSSGANVLTFGAGSRLTVL.

This clone has only a few counts. The sample carries other DNA sequences with the same CDR3. CDR3 amino acids: CASSLAGQGYEQYF. The CDR3 DNA reads as TGCGCCAGCAGCTTGGCGGGACAGGGCTACGAGCAGTACTTC. The rearrangement links TRBV5-1 to TRBJ2-7; 9 positions match TRBD1. The germline CDR1 and CDR2 sequences are SGHRS and YFSETQ. V shed 0 bases and J 3 bases; nucleotides not matched to a gene: 1. This CDR3 is built from 14 residues.

This clone is a singleton in its sample. The rearrangement links TRBV28 to TRBJ2-7; unclear D gene. Germline CDR1 reads MDHEN; CDR2 reads SYDVKM. The CDR3 loop spans 13 amino acids. Trimming left V 8 bases short and J 2 bases short, with 13 bases between. This CDR3 reads CASGLRAAYEQYF. The DNA for the CDR3 is TGTGCCAGCGGCCTACGGGCGGCCTACGAGCAGTACTTC.

This sequence joins TRBV25-1 and TRBJ2-4; 7 bases are shared with TRBD2. V was clipped by 3 bases and J by 0 bases; unmatched bases: 2. Germline values: CDR1 MGHDK, CDR2 SYGVNS. The CDR3 extends over 15 amino acids. CDR3 sequence: CASSEGGGAKNIQYF. CDR3 sequence (DNA): TGTGCCAGCAGTGAGGGGGGGGGAGCCAAAAACATTCAGTACTTC.

This clone was found a few times. The rearrangement uses TRBV27 and TRBJ2-2; D unresolved. CDR1 MNHEY and CDR2 SMNVEV come from the germline V gene (reference sequence). With 8 bases removed from V and 6 bases from J, the gap between germline ends came to 7 bases. This CDR3 comprises 11 residues. CDR3 protein: CASRTSGELFF. The CDR3 DNA sequence: TGTGCCAGCCGTACATCCGGGGAGCTGTTTTTT.

The chain recombines TRBV11-2 with TRBJ2-5, with 10 positions matching TRBD1. CDR3 length: 15 residues. Germline V lookup: CDR1 SGHAT, CDR2 FQNNGV. J gave up 4 bases and V 5 bases, and 7 bases lay outside the gene matches. The CDR3 spells CASSARGTGAETQYF. DNA for the CDR3: TGTGCCAGCAGCGCACGGGGGACAGGGGCAGAGACCCAGTACTTC.

This chain uses TRBV7-9 with TRBJ2-4; no definite D call. The CDR3 is 15 amino acids. CDR1 and CDR2 (germline): SEHNR, FQNEAQ (reference sequence). V was trimmed by 3 bases and J by 3 bases, leaving 12 bases between them. The CDR3: CASSFDNQYKNIQYF. The CDR3 DNA follows: TGTGCCAGCAGCTTTGACAACCAGTACAAAAACATTCAGTACTTC. Looking up the rest from reference TRBV7-9 and TRBJ2-4 gives the full variable domain: DTGVSQNPRHKITKRGQNVTFRCDPISEHNRLYWYRQTLGQGPEFLTYFQNEAQLEKSRLLSDRFSAERPKGSFSTLEIQRTEQGDSAMYLCASSFDNQYKNIQYFGAGTRLSVL.

The chain recombines TRBV7-8 with TRBJ2-5; tentatively, D is TRBD1 (5 bases). Trimming took off 5 bases at V and 3 bases at J, with 10 bases between the two ends. Germline CDR1 is SGHVS and CDR2 is FQNEAQ. This CDR3 has 13 residues. This CDR3 is CASSTRQKETQYF. CDR3 DNA sequence: TGTGCCAGCAGCACCCGACAGAAAGAGACCCAGTACTTC.

The CDR3 DNA follows: TGTGCCAGCAGACGAGGGACTCAGACCGGGGAGCTGTTTTTT. Translation gives CASRRGTQTGELFF. The rearrangement links TRBV28 to TRBJ2-2; D may be TRBD2 (6 bases). The V gene lost 6 bases and the J gene lost 5 bases, with 13 bases spanning the gap. In germline, CDR1 is MDHEN, CDR2 SYDVKM. The CDR3 is made up of 14 amino acids.

This chain joins TRBV4-2 and TRBJ2-7; tentatively, D is TRBD2 (6 bases). V was shortened by 2 bases and J by 2 bases, with 7 bases between the two germline ends. Germline loops: CDR1 LGHNA, CDR2 YNFKEQ. The CDR3 totals 13 residues. CDR3 sequence reads: CASSQSGAYEQYF. For the CDR3, the DNA is TGTGCCAGCAGCCAATCGGGGGCCTACGAGCAGTACTTC.

This clone was found a few times. The gene calls are TRBV29-1 and TRBJ2-1, with 8 bases identical to TRBD2. V lost 7 bases and J lost 8; bases outside the gene matches: 10. Germline values: CDR1 SQVTM, CDR2 ANQGSEA. The CDR3 has 13 residues. CDR3 residues: CSAGASGPHEQFF. CDR3 DNA sequence: TGCAGCGCTGGGGCTAGCGGGCCCCATGAGCAGTTCTTC.

J is TRBJ2-5 and V is TRBV29-1, with D tentatively TRBD1 (6 bases). The germline V gene has CDR1 SQVTM and CDR2 ANQGSEA. The germline V and J ends were trimmed by 5 bases and 0 bases, with 10 bases remaining between them. The CDR3 spans 13 residues. CDR3 in DNA: TGCAGCGTTCCAACAGGGTACCAAGAGACCCAGTACTTC. Its protein product is CSVPTGYQETQYF.

This chain joins TRBV7-2 and TRBJ2-5; the D call may be TRBD1 or TRBD2 (7 bases each). Germline V CDR1 and CDR2: SGHTA, FQGNSA. Trimming removed 4 bases from V and 4 bases from J, with 13 bases in between. This CDR3 is built from 14 residues. This chain's CDR3 is CASSSFRGGETQYF. CDR3 nucleotide sequence: TGTGCCAGCAGCTCATTCAGGGGGGGAGAGACCCAGTACTTC.

This clone was seen only a few times. This CDR3 is also generated by other DNA sequences in the sample. This chain uses TRBV11-2 with TRBJ2-7; TRBD1 might be the D (5 bases). The V end lost 1 base, the J end lost 4 bases, and 11 bases lay between the germline ends. This CDR3 comprises 14 residues. Germline CDR1 and CDR2: SGHAT and FQNNGV. CDR3 region: CASSLGQGLYEQYF. The CDR3 DNA is TGTGCCAGCAGCTTAGGGCAGGGCCTTTACGAGCAGTACTTC.

The rearrangement links TRBV10-2 to TRBJ1-4; no firm D call. The CDR3 covers 14 residues. Germline V gene sequence: CDR1 WSHSY, CDR2 SAAADI. V was shortened by 8 bases and J by 8 bases, with 18 bases between the two germline ends. The CDR3 DNA reads TGCGCCAGCCGATCGTCATCCCTGGTCGAAAAACTGTTTTTT. This sequence encodes CASRSSSLVEKLFF.